Following are 17 T cell receptor beta chains from one sample sequenced in a study of cytomegalovirus exposure and HLA in healthy donors. PCR primers comprised 60 Vbeta and 13 Jbeta primers. Data came from immunoSEQ multiplex PCR; TCRdb stores just in-frame clones and leaves some out. The top ten hold roughly 15% of the sample, which has about 96,000 clones, approximately 75% seen once. Sequencing input: PBMCs. The receptors here all came from a woman between 65 and 79 years old in good health and CMV-seropositive.

The chain is built from TRBV21-1 and TRBJ1-6; the table assigns TRBD1, which was not confirmed against the DNA. TRBV21-1 is annotated as a pseudogene. The CDR3 consists of 14 residues. CDR3 sequence (DNA): TGTGCCAGCTGTGTGGACAGAGGGAATTCACCCCTCCACTTT. Amino acid sequence: CASCVDRGNSPLHF.

The chain links TRBV10-3 to TRBJ2-3, with 9 nucleotides matching TRBD2. V lost 8 bases to trimming and J lost 1 base; unmatched junction nucleotides: 13. The V gene's germline CDR1 is ENHRY and CDR2 SYGVKD. This CDR3 is built from 17 residues. Here the CDR3 reads CAILASGVLGRTDTQYF. Here the CDR3 DNA reads TGTGCCATCCTCGCTAGCGGGGTTTTGGGCCGCACAGATACGCAGTATTTT.

The CDR3 is CASSERLLRTSGIRENEQFF. For the CDR3, the DNA is TGTGCCAGCAGTGAAAGATTGCTGCGGACTAGCGGCATCCGGGAGAATGAGCAGTTCTTC. The chain is built from TRBV2 and TRBJ2-1; the match to TRBD2 covers 10 bases. Germline V gene lookup returns CDR1 SNHLY and CDR2 FYNNEI. Trimming took 2 bases from V and 7 from J; bases not matched to a gene: 20. The CDR3 runs 20 residues.

V gene TRBV18 combines with J gene TRBJ1-2, with D hard to call. Trimming took 4 bases from V and 3 from J, leaving 18 bases between them. CDR1 is KGHSH and CDR2 is LQKENI in the germline V gene. The CDR3 is 16 residues long. The CDR3, as DNA: TGTGCCAGCTCACTCAGAGGAACGGGTTTAGACTATGGCTACACCTTC. Its translation: CASSLRGTGLDYGYTF.

The chain is built from TRBV7-9 and TRBJ2-5; possibly TRBD1 for D (5 bases). CDR1 is SEHNR, CDR2 FQNEAQ, per germline (reference sequence). This CDR3 region has 14 residues. The V and J ends lost 0 bases and 1 base respectively, with 6 bases between them. The CDR3 reads CASSLAQAQETQYF. In DNA form, the CDR3 reads TGTGCCAGCAGCTTAGCACAGGCCCAAGAGACCCAGTACTTC. Filled out from reference TRBV7-9 and TRBJ2-5, the complete variable domain reads DTGVSQNPRHKITKRGQNVTFRCDPISEHNRLYWYRQTLGQGPEFLTYFQNEAQLEKSRLLSDRFSAERPKGSFSTLEIQRTEQGDSAMYLCASSLAQAQETQYFGPGTRLLVL.

The chain recombines TRBV5-6 with TRBJ1-1, with TRBD1 as a possible D gene (5 bases). The CDR3 extends over 15 amino acids. Germline V gene data show CDR1 as SGHDT and CDR2 as YYEEEE. V was cut by 0 bases and J by 5 bases, with 14 bases left in between. The CDR3 reads CASSLDSRGLTEAFF. The CDR3 region has the DNA TGTGCCAGCAGCTTGGACTCGCGGGGGTTAACTGAAGCTTTCTTT.

The rearrangement uses TRBV9 and TRBJ2-7; 10 bases are shared with TRBD1. The CDR3 runs 15 residues. The germline CDR1 and CDR2 sequences are SGDLS and YYNGEE. With 4 bases clipped from V and 2 bases from J, the junction kept 6 bases outside the gene matches. The CDR3, as DNA: TGTGCCAGCAGCCTGGGACAGGGGATGCCCTACGAGCAGTACTTC. Its translation is CASSLGQGMPYEQYF.

The chain couples TRBV19 to TRBJ1-3; weak D call: TRBD1 (5 bases). The CDR3 is 18 residues long. Germline V gene sequence: CDR1 LNHDA, CDR2 SQIVND (reference sequence). Trimming shortened V by 0 bases and J by 0 bases, and 15 bases separated the two germline ends. The CDR3 nucleotides are TGTGCCAGTAGTATAGATCATCCCAGGGTGGACTCTGGAAACACCATATATTTT. Amino acids: CASSIDHPRVDSGNTIYF.

The rearrangement uses TRBV7-9 and TRBJ1-1, with no clear D. The length of the CDR3 is 13 residues. The V gene lost 3 bases and the J gene lost 0 bases, with 5 bases spanning the gap. Germline V gene data show CDR1 as SEHNR and CDR2 as FQNEAQ (reference sequence). CDR3 sequence reads: CASSLHLNTEAFF. The CDR3 DNA is TGTGCCAGCAGCTTGCACTTGAACACTGAAGCTTTCTTT.

This clone was detected a few times. V usage is TRBV7-6 and J usage is TRBJ2-2, with a tentative D call TRBD2 (5 bases). V lost 1 base and J 5 bases, leaving 11 bases between the germline ends. The CDR3 covers 15 residues. Germline values: CDR1 SGHVS, CDR2 FNYEAQ. CDR3 residues: CASSLGGSLTGELFF. CDR3 coding DNA: TGTGCCAGCAGCTTAGGAGGGAGTCTAACCGGGGAGCTGTTTTTT.

The rearrangement links TRBV4-2 to TRBJ1-6; D gene ambiguous. This CDR3 has 18 residues. Trimming removed 0 bases from V and 10 bases from J, with 22 bases in between. Germline V gene sequence: CDR1 LGHNA, CDR2 YNFKEQ. The CDR3 DNA sequence: TGTGCCAGCAGCCAAGATTCCGGTCCGGGAAGGGCTCAATCACCCCTCCACTTT. This encodes CASSQDSGPGRAQSPLHF.

V is TRBV7-3 and J is TRBJ1-1; tentative D call: TRBD1 (5 bases). Germline assignment: CDR1 SGHTA and CDR2 FQGTGA. This CDR3 is built from 14 residues. V lost 5 bases, J lost 0 bases, and 10 bases lay in between. CDR3 protein: CASSPGHVNTEAFF. Here the CDR3 DNA reads TGTGCCAGCAGCCCAGGACATGTGAACACTGAAGCTTTCTTT.

The chain employs TRBV2 and TRBJ2-2; D possibly corresponds to TRBD1 (5 bases). The CDR3 sequence is 14 residues long. Trimming left V 8 bases short and J 3 bases short, with 13 bases between. Looked up from germline, CDR1 is SNHLY and CDR2 is FYNNEI. In DNA form, the CDR3 reads TGTGCCAGCGTACAGGCAGGGTACACCGGGGAGCTGTTTTTT. The encoded protein is CASVQAGYTGELFF.

The rearrangement links TRBV7-2 to TRBJ1-1; tentatively, D is TRBD1 (6 bases). With 8 bases removed from V and 4 bases from J, the gap between germline ends came to 17 bases. Germline V CDR1 and CDR2: SGHTA, FQGNSA. CDR3 length: 14 residues. The CDR3 region is CASGSGRGSTEAFF. In nucleotides, the CDR3 is TGTGCCAGCGGATCAGGGAGGGGGTCCACTGAAGCTTTCTTT.

The chain carries TRBV29-1 and TRBJ2-1; 9 bases agree with TRBD2. The CDR3 loop spans 14 amino acids. CDR1 is SQVTM, CDR2 ANQGSEA, per germline. J lost 1 base, V lost 6 bases, and 4 bases had no gene match. The CDR3 coding sequence is TGCAGCGTCGCAGCGGGAGGTTCCTACAATGAGCAGTTCTTC. It encodes CSVAAGGSYNEQFF.

This chain uses TRBV7-2 with TRBJ2-3; TRBD2 agrees at 11 bases. With 0 bases clipped from V and 6 bases from J, the junction kept 5 bases outside the gene matches. Germline loops: CDR1 SGHTA, CDR2 FQGNSA. The CDR3 runs to 16 residues. The CDR3 region is CASSLASGGGRDTQYF. Here the CDR3 DNA reads TGTGCCAGCAGCTTAGCTAGCGGGGGGGGGAGGGATACGCAGTATTTT.

This clone was picked up one time. The V call is TRBV11-2, the J call TRBJ1-3, with 9 nucleotides matching TRBD1. Germline CDR1 SGHAT, CDR2 FQNNGV. V trimming: 4 bases; J trimming: 9 bases; junction bases outside the gene matches: 10. The CDR3 is 15 residues long. For the CDR3, the DNA is TGTGCCAGCAGCTGGACAGGGGCGCGTCGGGTCACCATATATTTT. Encoded protein: CASSWTGARRVTIYF.